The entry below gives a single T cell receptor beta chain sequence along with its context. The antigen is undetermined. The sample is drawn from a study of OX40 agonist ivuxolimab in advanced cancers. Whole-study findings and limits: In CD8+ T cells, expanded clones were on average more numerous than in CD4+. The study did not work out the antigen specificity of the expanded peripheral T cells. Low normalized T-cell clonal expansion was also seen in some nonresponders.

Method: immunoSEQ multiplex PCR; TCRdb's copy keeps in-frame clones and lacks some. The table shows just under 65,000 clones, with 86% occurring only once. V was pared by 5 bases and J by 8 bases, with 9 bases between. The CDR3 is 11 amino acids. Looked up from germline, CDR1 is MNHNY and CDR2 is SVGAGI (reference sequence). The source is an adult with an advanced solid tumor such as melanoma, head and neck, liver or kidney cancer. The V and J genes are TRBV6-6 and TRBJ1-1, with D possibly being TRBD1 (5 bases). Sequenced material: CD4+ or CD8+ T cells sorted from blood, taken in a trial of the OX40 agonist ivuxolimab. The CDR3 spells CASSPRTEAFF. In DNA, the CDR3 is TGTGCCAGCAGTCCTAGGACAGAAGCTTTCTTT.